The T cell receptor (beta chain) described here comes from a study of blood T cells in healthy people across ages. Germline lookup yields CDR1 SNHLY and CDR2 FYNNEI. The CDR3 has 16 residues. Trimming at V came to 5 bases and at J to 1 base, leaving 5 bases not matched to a gene. Primers used in a second PCR of about 7 to 12 cycles were a sample-barcoded 5' primer and a J-beta primer mix. TCRdb independently ran MiXCR on the 5' RACE reads; one entry per CDR3 protein. The table shows 700,000 to 850,000 distinct CDR3 sequences, with under 40% occurring only once. This clonotype was picked up a small number of times. PBMCs, at least 7 million per sample, were isolated.

The sequenced sample was blood. This clonotype was obtained from a man aged 18 to 35 in good health. The chain carries TRBV2 and TRBJ2-4; 10 bases are shared with TRBD2. This CDR3 is CASSPSGGGAKNIQYF. The CDR3 coding sequence is TGTGCCAGCAGTCCTAGCGGGGGTGGGGCCAAAAACATTCAGTACTTC.